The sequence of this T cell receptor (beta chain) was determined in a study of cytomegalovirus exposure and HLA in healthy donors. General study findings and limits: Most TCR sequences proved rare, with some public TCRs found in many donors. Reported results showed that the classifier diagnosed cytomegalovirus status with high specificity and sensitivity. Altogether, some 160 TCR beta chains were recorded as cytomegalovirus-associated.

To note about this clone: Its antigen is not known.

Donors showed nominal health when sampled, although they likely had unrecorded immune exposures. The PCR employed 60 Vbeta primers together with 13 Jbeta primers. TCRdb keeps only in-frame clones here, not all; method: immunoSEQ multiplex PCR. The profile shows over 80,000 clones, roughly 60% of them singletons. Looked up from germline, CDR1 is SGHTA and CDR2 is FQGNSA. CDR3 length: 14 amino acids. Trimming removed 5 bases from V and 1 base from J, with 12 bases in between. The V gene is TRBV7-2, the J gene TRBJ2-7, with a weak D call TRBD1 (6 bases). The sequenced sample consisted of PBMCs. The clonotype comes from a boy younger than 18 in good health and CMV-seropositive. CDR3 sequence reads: CASSAYRASYEQYF. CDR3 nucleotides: TGTGCCAGCAGCGCCTACAGGGCATCCTACGAGCAGTACTTC.